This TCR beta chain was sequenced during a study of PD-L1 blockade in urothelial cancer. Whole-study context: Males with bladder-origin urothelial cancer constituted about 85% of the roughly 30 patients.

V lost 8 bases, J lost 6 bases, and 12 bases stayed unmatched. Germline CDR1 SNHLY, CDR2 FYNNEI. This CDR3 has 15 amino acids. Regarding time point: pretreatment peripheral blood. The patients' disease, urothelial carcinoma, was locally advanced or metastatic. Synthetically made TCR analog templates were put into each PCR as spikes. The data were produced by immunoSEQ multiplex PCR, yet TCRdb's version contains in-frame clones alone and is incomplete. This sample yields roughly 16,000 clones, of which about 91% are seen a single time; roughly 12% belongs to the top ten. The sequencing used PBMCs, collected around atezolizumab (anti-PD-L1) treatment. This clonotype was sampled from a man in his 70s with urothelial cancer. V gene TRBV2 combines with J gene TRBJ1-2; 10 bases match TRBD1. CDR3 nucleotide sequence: TGTGCCAGCGCGCGGTTTGTGGGACAGGGGCATGGCTACACCTTC. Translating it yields CASARFVGQGHGYTF.